This T cell receptor beta chain originates from a study of blood T cell repertoires in COVID-19. Assay: immunoSEQ multiplex PCR; the TCRdb copy retains only in-frame clones and omits some. The sample has around 420,000 clones, approximately 85% seen once; the top ten hold 2% to 2.5%. Participants' reported clinical history set cohort assignment. The germline V and J ends were trimmed by 2 bases and 2 bases, with 6 bases remaining between them. This CDR3 contains 13 residues. Germline values: CDR1 SNHLY, CDR2 FYNNEI. A single count supports this clone. The V call is TRBV2, the J call TRBJ1-1; D not resolved. This sequence originates from a woman aged 40 to 49 with acute COVID-19. Material for sequencing was PBMCs or T cells enriched from blood (not recorded which). Here the CDR3 DNA reads TGTGCCAGCAGTGAAACCAGAAACACTGAAGCTTTCTTT. It translates to CASSETRNTEAFF.